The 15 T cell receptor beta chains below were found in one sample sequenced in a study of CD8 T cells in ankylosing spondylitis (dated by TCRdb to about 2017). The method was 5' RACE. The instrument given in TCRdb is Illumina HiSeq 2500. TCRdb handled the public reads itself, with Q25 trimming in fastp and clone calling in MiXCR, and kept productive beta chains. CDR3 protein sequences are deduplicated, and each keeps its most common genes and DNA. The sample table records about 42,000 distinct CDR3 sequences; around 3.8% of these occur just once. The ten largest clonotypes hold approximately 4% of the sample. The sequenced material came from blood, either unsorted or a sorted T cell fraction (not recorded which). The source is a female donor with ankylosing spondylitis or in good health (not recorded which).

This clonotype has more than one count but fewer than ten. The CDR3 loop reads CASSVLGLAGGDTQYF. The CDR3 region has the DNA TGTGCCAGCAGCGTCCTCGGACTAGCCGGCGGGGATACGCAGTATTTT. This chain links TRBV9 with TRBJ2-3; 8 nucleotides match TRBD2. V shed 2 bases and J 6 bases; nucleotides not matched to a gene: 11. The CDR3 totals 16 residues. Germline CDR1 reads SGDLS; CDR2 reads YYNGEE.

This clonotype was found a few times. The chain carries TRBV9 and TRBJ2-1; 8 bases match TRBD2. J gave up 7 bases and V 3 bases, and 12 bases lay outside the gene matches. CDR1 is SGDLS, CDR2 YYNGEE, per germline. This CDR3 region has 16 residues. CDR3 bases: TGTGCCAGCAGCGCAAATCCGGGGGGGCGAACAAATGAGCAGTTCTTC. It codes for CASSANPGGRTNEQFF.

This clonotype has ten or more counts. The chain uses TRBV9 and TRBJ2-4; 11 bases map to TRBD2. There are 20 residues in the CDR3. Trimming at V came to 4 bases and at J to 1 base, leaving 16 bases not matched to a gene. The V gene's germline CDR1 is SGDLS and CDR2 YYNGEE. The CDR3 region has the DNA TGTGCCAGCAGCACCTCTAGCGGGGGGACCTCTGAAACGGCCAAAAACATTCAGTACTTC. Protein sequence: CASSTSSGGTSETAKNIQYF.

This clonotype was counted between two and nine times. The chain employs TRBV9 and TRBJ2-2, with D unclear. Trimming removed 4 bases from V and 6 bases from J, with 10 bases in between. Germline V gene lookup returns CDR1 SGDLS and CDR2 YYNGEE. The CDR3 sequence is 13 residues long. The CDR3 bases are TGTGCCAGCAGCCCTCCTAATGCCGGGGAGCTGTTTTTT. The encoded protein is CASSPPNAGELFF.

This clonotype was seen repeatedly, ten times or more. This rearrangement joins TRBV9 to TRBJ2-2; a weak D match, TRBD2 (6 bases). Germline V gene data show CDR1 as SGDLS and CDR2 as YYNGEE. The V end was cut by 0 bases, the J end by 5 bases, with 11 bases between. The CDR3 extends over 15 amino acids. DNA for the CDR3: TGTGCCAGCAGCGTAGAACTAGGGAGGACCGGGGAGCTGTTTTTT. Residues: CASSVELGRTGELFF.

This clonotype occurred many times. CDR3 sequence reads: CASSVVGGITDTQYF. The CDR3 coding sequence is TGTGCCAGCAGCGTAGTCGGGGGGATCACAGATACGCAGTATTTT. This rearrangement joins TRBV9 to TRBJ2-3; 7 positions agree with TRBD2. The CDR3 is made up of 15 amino acids. Germline-derived CDR1 and CDR2 are SGDLS and YYNGEE. After removal of 0 bases from V and 2 bases from J, the junction contained 3 bases not matched to a gene.

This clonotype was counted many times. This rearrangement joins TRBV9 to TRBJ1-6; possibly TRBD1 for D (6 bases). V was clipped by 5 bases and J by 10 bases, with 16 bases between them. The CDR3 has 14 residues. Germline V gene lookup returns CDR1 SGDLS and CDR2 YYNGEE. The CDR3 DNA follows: TGTGCCAGCAGTCGGGGGGCGATATGGTCACCCCTCCACTTT. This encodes CASSRGAIWSPLHF. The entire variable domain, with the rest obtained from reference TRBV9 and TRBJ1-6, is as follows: DSGVTQTPKHLITATGQRVTLRCSPRSGDLSVYWYQQSLDQGLQFLIQYYNGEERAKGNILERFSAQQFPDLHSELNLSSLELGDSALYFCASSRGAIWSPLHFGNGTRLTVT.

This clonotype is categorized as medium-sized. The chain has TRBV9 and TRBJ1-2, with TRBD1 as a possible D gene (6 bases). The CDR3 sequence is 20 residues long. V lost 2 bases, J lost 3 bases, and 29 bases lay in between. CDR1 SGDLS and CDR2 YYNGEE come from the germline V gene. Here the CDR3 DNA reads TGTGCCAGCAGCGTTTCGGGGGGCCAGGCGAAGGGGGAGGATTACTATGGCTACACCTTC. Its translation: CASSVSGGQAKGEDYYGYTF.

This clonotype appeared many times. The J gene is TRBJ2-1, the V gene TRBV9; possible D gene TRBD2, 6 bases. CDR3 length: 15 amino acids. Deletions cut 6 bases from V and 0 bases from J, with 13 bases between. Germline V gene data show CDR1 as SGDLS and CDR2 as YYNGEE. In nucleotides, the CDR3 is TGTGCCAGCAACCTAGGGACTGCCTCCTACAATGAGCAGTTCTTC. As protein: CASNLGTASYNEQFF.

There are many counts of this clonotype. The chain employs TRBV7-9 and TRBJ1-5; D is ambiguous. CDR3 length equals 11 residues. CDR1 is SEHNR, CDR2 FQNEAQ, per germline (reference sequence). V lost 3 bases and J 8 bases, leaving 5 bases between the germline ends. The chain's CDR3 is CASSFVEPQHF. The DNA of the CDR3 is TGTGCCAGCAGCTTTGTGGAGCCCCAGCATTTT. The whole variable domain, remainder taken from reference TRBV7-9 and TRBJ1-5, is DTGVSQNPRHKITKRGQNVTFRCDPISEHNRLYWYRQTLGQGPEFLTYFQNEAQLEKSRLLSDRFSAERPKGSFSTLEIQRTEQGDSAMYLCASSFVEPQHFGDGTRLSIL.

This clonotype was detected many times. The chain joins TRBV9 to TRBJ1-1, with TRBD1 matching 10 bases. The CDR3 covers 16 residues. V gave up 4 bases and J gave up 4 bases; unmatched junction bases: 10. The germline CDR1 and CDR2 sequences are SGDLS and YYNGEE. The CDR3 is CASSPAIGTGVTEAFF. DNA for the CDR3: TGTGCCAGCAGCCCAGCAATCGGGACAGGGGTCACTGAAGCTTTCTTT.

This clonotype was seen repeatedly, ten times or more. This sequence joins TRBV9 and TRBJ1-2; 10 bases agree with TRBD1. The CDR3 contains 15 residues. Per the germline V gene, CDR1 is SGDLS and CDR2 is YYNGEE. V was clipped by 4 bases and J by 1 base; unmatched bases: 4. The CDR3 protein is CASSLRDRGNYGYTF. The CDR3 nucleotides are TGTGCCAGCAGCCTCCGGGACAGGGGTAACTATGGCTACACCTTC. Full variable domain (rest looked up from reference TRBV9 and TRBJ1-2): DSGVTQTPKHLITATGQRVTLRCSPRSGDLSVYWYQQSLDQGLQFLIQYYNGEERAKGNILERFSAQQFPDLHSELNLSSLELGDSALYFCASSLRDRGNYGYTFGSGTRLTVV.

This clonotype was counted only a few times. CDR3 sequence reads: CASSGGEQGGTGELFF. CDR3 sequence (DNA): TGTGCCAGCAGCGGGGGAGAACAGGGGGGCACCGGGGAGCTGTTTTTT. This rearrangement joins TRBV9 to TRBJ2-2, with 8 bases lining up with TRBD1. With V trimmed by 3 bases and J by 4 bases, 8 bases remained unmatched. This CDR3 has 16 amino acids. Per germline, CDR1 SGDLS and CDR2 YYNGEE. Full variable domain (remainder filled in from reference TRBV9 and TRBJ2-2): DSGVTQTPKHLITATGQRVTLRCSPRSGDLSVYWYQQSLDQGLQFLIQYYNGEERAKGNILERFSAQQFPDLHSELNLSSLELGDSALYFCASSGGEQGGTGELFFGEGSRLTVL.

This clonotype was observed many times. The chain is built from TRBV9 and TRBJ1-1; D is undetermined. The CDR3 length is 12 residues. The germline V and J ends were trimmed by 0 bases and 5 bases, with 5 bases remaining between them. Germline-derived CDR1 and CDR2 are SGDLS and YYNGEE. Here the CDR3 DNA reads TGTGCCAGCAGCGTAGTCGAAACTGAAGCTTTCTTT. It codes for CASSVVETEAFF.

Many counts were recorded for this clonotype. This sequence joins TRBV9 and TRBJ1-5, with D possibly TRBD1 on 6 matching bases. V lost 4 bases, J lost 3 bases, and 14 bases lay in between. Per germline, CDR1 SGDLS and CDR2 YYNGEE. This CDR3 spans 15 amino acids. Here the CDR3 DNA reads TGTGCCAGCAGCCGAGGGGACACTATCAATCAGCCCCAGCATTTT. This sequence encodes CASSRGDTINQPQHF.